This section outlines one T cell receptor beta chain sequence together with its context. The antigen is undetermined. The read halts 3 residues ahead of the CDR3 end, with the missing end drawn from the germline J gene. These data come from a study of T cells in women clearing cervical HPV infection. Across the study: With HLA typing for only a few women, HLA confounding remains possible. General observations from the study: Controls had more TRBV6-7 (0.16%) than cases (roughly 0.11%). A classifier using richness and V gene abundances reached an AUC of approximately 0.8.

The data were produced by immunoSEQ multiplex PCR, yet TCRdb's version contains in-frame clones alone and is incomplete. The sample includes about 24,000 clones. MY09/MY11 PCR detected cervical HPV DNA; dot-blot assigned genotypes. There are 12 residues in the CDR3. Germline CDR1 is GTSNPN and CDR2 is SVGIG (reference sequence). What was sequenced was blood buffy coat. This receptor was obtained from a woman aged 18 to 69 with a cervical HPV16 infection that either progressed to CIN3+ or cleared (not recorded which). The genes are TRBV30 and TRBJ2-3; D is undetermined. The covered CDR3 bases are TGTGCCTGGAGTTATAGCAATCAGCCG. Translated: CAWSYSNQP. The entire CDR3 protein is CAWSYSNQPQYF.